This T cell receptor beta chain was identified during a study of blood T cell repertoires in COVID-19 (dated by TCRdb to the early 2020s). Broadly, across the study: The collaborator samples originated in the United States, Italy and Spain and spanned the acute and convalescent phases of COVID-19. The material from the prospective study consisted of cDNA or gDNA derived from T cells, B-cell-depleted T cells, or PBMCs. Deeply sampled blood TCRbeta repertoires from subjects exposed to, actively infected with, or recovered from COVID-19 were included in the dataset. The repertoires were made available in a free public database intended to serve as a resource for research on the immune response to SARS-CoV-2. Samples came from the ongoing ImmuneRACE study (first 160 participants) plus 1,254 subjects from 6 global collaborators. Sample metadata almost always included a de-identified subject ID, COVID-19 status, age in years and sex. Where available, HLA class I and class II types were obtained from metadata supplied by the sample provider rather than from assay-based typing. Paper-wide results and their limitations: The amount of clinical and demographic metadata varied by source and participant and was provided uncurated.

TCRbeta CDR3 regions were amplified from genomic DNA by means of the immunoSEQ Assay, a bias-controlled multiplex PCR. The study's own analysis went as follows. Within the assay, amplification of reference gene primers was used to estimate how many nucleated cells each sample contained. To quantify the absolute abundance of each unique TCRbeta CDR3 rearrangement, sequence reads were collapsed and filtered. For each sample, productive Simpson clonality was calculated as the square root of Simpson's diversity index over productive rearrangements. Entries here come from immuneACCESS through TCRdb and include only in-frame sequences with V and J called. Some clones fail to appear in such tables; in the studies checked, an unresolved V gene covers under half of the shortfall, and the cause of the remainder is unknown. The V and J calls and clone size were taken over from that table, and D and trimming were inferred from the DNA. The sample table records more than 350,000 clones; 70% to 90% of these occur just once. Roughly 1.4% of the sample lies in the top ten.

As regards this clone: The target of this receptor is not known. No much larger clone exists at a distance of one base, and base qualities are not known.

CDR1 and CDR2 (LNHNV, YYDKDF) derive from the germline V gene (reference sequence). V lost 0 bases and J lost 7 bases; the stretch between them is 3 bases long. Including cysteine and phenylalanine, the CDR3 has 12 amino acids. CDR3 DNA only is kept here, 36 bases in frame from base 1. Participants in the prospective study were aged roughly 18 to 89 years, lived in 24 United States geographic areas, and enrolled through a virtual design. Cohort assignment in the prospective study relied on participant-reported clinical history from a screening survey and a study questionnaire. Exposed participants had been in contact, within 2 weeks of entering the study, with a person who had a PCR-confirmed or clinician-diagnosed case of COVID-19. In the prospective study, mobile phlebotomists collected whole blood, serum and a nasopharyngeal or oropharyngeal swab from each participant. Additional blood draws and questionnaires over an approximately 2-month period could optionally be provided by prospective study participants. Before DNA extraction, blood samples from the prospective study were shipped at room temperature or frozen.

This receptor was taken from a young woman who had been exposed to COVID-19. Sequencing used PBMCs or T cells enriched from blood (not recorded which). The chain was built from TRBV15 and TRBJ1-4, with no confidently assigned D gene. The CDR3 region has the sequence CATSRDLEKLFF. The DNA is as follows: TGTGCCACCAGCAGAGATCTTGAAAAACTGTTTTTT.